This TCR beta chain appears in the sequencing data of a study of T cells in tumors after PD-1 blockade. Study summary: Prior checkpoint blockade, systemic immunosuppressant use, or anti-cancer therapy within 4 weeks excluded patients. Patients received pembrolizumab 200 mg every 3 weeks or cemiplimab 350 mg every 2 weeks.

Profiled with immunoSEQ multiplex PCR; TCRdb holds only in-frame clones, not every one. This table holds more than 50,000 clones, approximately 79% found once. Sequenced material: PBMCs, taken after anti-PD-1 treatment. This TCR derives from a human donor with basal cell carcinoma.

As DNA, the CDR3 is TGCAGCGTTGGAGGAGCGGGGGGCCTAATGGAGACCCAGTACTTC. Translating it yields CSVGGAGGLMETQYF. The V gene is TRBV29-1, the J gene TRBJ2-5; the match to TRBD2 covers 9 bases. V lost 4 bases and J lost 5; bases outside the gene matches: 11. CDR1 is SQVTM and CDR2 is ANQGSEA in the germline V gene. This CDR3 contains 15 residues.